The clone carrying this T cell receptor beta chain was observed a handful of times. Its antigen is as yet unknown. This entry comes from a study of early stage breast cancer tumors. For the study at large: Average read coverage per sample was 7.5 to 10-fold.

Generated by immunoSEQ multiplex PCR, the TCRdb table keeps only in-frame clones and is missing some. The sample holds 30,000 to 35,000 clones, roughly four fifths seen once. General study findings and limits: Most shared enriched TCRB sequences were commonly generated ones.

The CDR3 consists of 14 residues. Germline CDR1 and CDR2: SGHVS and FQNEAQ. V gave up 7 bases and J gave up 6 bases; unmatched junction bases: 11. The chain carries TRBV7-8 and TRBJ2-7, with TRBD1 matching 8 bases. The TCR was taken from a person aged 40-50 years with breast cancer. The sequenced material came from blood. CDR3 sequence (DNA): TGTGCCAGCACCTCGACCAGGGGGCCGGGCGAGCAGTACTTC. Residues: CASTSTRGPGEQYF.